Sequencing of this TCR beta chain was carried out in a study of T-cell reconstitution after alpha-beta-depleted transplantation in children. General observations from the study: The origin of high day-60 TCRbeta diversity in some patients lay in surviving recipient T cells and thymic progenitors. After one year, T-cell counts and TCRbeta diversity mostly came from new T cells. Several hundred rapidly expanded clones from non-depleted graft cells reportedly supplied alpha-beta T cells about two months post-transplant.

As concerns this clonotype: Its target is unknown.

The CDR3 loop spans 15 amino acids. J gave up 7 bases and V 7 bases, and 9 bases lay outside the gene matches. Germline V gene data show CDR1 as SGHDN and CDR2 as FVKESK. Unique molecular identifiers were incorporated when the TCRbeta library was constructed. One entry per CDR3 protein results from TCRdb running MiXCR on the PCR reads. Found here are 780,000 or so distinct CDR3 sequences, 16% of them singletons; the top ten hold around 5%. This chain links TRBV14 with TRBJ2-1; 11 positions agree with TRBD2. The receptor was derived from a male patient younger than 18 who had a stem cell transplant for acute lymphoblastic leukemia, so the T cells may come from the graft donor. The sample consisted of PBMCs, mostly from graft donor cells, taken 360 days after TCRalphabeta/CD19-depleted stem cell transplant. In DNA, the CDR3 is TGTGCCAGCACGAAGACTAGCGGGACCTGGAATGAGCAGTTCTTC. This encodes CASTKTSGTWNEQFF.